This T cell receptor (beta chain) is from a study of OX40 agonist ivuxolimab in advanced cancers. This CDR3 has 14 residues. Germline trimming cut 5 bases from V and 1 base from J; bases unmatched to any gene: 3. The germline gives CDR1 MNHNY, CDR2 SVGAGI (reference sequence). The cohort excluded patients with autoimmune disease history or systemic immunosuppression. This table comes from immunoSEQ multiplex PCR, and its TCRdb copy is limited to in-frame clones, with some not included. The data show about 24,000 clones, with 84% seen just once and around 15% held by the top ten. This rearrangement joins TRBV6-6 to TRBJ1-1, with 8 nucleotides matching TRBD1. The clonotype originates from an adult with an advanced solid tumor such as melanoma, head and neck, liver or kidney cancer. The material sequenced was CD4+ or CD8+ T cells sorted from blood, taken in a trial of the OX40 agonist ivuxolimab. As DNA, the CDR3 is TGTGCCAGCAGTGAGACAGGGGAGAACACTGAAGCTTTCTTT. As protein: CASSETGENTEAFF.